Shown below are 8 T cell receptor beta chains from a single sample sequenced in a study of shared T cell receptors in the human thymus. The table came from immunoSEQ multiplex PCR; TCRdb's copy has only in-frame clones and leaves some out. The data show about 660,000 clones, roughly 90% seen once. This sample was also put to use in a study of human thymus T cells.

Material: thymocytes. The receptors stem from a boy under two years old with a congenital heart defect.

This CDR3 reads CASSQDEAYPTYEQYF. The CDR3 DNA sequence: TGCGCCAGCAGCCAAGATGAGGCCTACCCAACCTACGAGCAGTACTTC. The chain has TRBV4-3 and TRBJ2-7; the D is unclear. The CDR3 is made up of 16 amino acids. V lost 0 bases and J 2 bases, leaving 14 bases between the germline ends. Germline V gene lookup returns CDR1 LGHNA and CDR2 YSLEER.

In this sample, this clone turned up once. The chain has TRBV6-1 and TRBJ2-1; no clear D. The V and J ends lost 1 base and 0 bases respectively, with 13 bases between them. The CDR3 is 17 amino acids. CDR1 is MNHNS, CDR2 SASEGT, per germline. CDR3 DNA sequence: TGTGCCAGCAGTGAAGTGGGTAGCCCTCTCTCCTACAATGAGCAGTTCTTC. It is translated as CASSEVGSPLSYNEQFF.

V usage is TRBV19 and J usage is TRBJ2-1, with 8 bases lining up with TRBD2. With V trimmed by 1 base and J by 9 bases, 8 bases remained unmatched. The CDR3 runs 15 residues. CDR1 is LNHDA and CDR2 is SQIVND in the germline V gene (reference sequence). For the CDR3, the DNA is TGTGCCAGTAGTATAGGGAGCGGGAGAGGGGGTGAGCAGTTCTTC. It yields the protein CASSIGSGRGGEQFF.

The chain employs TRBV14 and TRBJ2-6; weak D call: TRBD1 (6 bases). The CDR3 is 16 residues long. Trimming pared 4 bases from V and 2 bases from J, leaving 12 bases between. Germline CDR1 is SGHDN and CDR2 is FVKESK. The CDR3 region is CASSPQGITGANVLTF. CDR3 DNA sequence: TGTGCCAGCAGCCCACAGGGTATAACTGGGGCCAACGTCCTGACTTTC. The full variable domain, in which reference TRBV14 and TRBJ2-6 provide the parts outside the CDR3, is EAGVTQFPSHSVIEKGQTVTLRCDPISGHDNLYWYRRVMGKEIKFLLHFVKESKQDESGMPNNRFLAERTGGTYSTLKVQPAELEDSGVYFCASSPQGITGANVLTFGAGSRLTVL.

CDR3 DNA sequence: TGTGCCAGCAGTTTTATCGGAGACGGGAGGGCCAGGAATACGCAGTATTTT. This gives the protein CASSFIGDGRARNTQYF. The V and J genes are TRBV27 and TRBJ2-3, with TRBD2 matching 8 bases. CDR3 length: 17 amino acids. Germline CDR1 and CDR2: MNHEY and SMNVEV (reference sequence). The V gene end was trimmed by 3 bases and the J gene end by 7 bases; junction bases not matched to a gene: 15.

This chain joins TRBV2 and TRBJ2-7; D is unresolved. Germline V lookup: CDR1 SNHLY, CDR2 FYNNEI. The V end lost 2 bases, the J end lost 2 bases, and 10 bases lay between the germline ends. CDR3 length: 14 residues. The CDR3 bases are TGTGCCAGCAGTGAAAGTAGGCGGACCTACGAGCAGTACTTC. This translates into CASSESRRTYEQYF.

The rearrangement uses TRBV4-3 and TRBJ1-4; 11 bases match TRBD1. V was pared by 4 bases and J by 6 bases, with 10 bases of the junction left unmatched. Germline V gene lookup returns CDR1 LGHNA and CDR2 YSLEER. The CDR3 runs 17 residues. As DNA, the CDR3 is TGCGCCAGCAGCCCTCAGGACAGGGGGCTTTCCGATGAAAAACTGTTTTTT. Protein: CASSPQDRGLSDEKLFF.

The chain combines TRBV11-2 with TRBJ2-1; 7 bases fit TRBD2. CDR1 and CDR2 from the germline V gene are SGHAT and FQNNGV. The CDR3 consists of 18 residues. J lost 5 bases, V lost 1 base, and 14 bases had no gene match. The CDR3 is CASSLVRGGRDRDNEQFF. The CDR3 DNA is TGTGCCAGCAGCTTAGTCCGGGGCGGGAGAGATAGGGACAATGAGCAGTTCTTC.